This is a list of T cell receptor beta chains from one sample in a study of identical twins. One entry per CDR3 protein, called by TCRdb with MiXCR from the 5' RACE reads. The table has 310,000 or so distinct CDR3 sequences, roughly 9.7% seen once. This sample also appeared in a second study, on yellow fever vaccine responses in identical twins.

The material sequenced was CD8+ T cells sorted from blood. The source is a woman between 18 and 29 years old in good health. The CDR3 runs from the conserved cysteine through the conserved F or W. Fields, in order: D gene, J gene, V gene, clone size, CDR3 DNA, CDR3 protein. The D gene is left open where the match is weak. A row's size may be missing; if present it is once, few, many or a size class.

>TRBD2|TRBJ2-3|TRBV24-1|.
TGTGCCACCAGTGTCATCCCAAAGACTAGCGGGAGGGCCTCAGGCACAGATACGCAGTATTTT
CATSVIPKTSGRASGTDTQYF
>TRBD2|TRBJ2-1|TRBV5-1|few
TGCGCCAGCACCATCGGGAGGGCCGATGAGCAGTTCTTC
CASTIGRADEQFF
>.|TRBJ2-3|TRBV27|many
TGTGCCAGCAGTTTTGGTTTGACAGATACGCAGTATTTT
CASSFGLTDTQYF
>TRBD2|TRBJ2-7|TRBV6-2/TRBV6-3|many
TGTGCCAGCAGTTATTTAAGCGGGATCACCTACGAGCAGTACTTC
CASSYLSGITYEQYF
>.|TRBJ1-1|TRBV7-4|few
TGTGCCAGCCGCTACCCTGCGCGAGTGAGGGGTCCTAGGAACACTGAAGCTTTCTTT
CASRYPARVRGPRNTEAFF
>.|TRBJ2-7|TRBV27|few
TGTGCCAGCGGGTGGATTGACTCCTACGAGCAGTACTTC
CASGWIDSYEQYF
>TRBD2|TRBJ2-1|TRBV3-1|few
TGTGCCAGCAGCCAAGATTGGCTAGCGGGGGGCGGGGGGTACAATGAGCAGTTCTTC
CASSQDWLAGGGGYNEQFF
>TRBD1|TRBJ2-5|TRBV30|few
TGTGCCTGGCGGACAGGAGAAGAGACCCAGTACTTC
CAWRTGEETQYF
>TRBD2|TRBJ2-6|TRBV3-1|many
TGTGCCAGCAGACCGTACCGGCGGGGGGAGTCTGGGGCCAACGTCCTGACTTTC
CASRPYRRGESGANVLTF
>TRBD1|TRBJ1-2|TRBV5-1|.
TGCGCCAGCAGCCCGGGACAGGACTATGGCTACACCTTC
CASSPGQDYGYTF
>.|TRBJ1-4|TRBV12-3/TRBV12-4|many
TGTGCCAGCACTTGGACAGAGAATGAAAAACTGTTTTTT
CASTWTENEKLFF
>.|TRBJ1-1|TRBV18|few
TGTGCCAGCTCACACGGGGACACTGAAGCTTTCTTT
CASSHGDTEAFF
>.|TRBJ2-7|TRBV7-8|.
TGTGCCAGCAGCTTGCGACAGGACGAGCAGTACTTC
CASSLRQDEQYF
>.|TRBJ2-1|TRBV19|many
TGTGCCAGTAGTATCCCCGGCAATGAGCAGTTCTTC
CASSIPGNEQFF
>TRBD2|TRBJ2-1|TRBV15|many
TGTGCCACCAGCACCCGAGCGGGAGGGCCAGATGAGCAGTTCTTC
CATSTRAGGPDEQFF
>.|TRBJ2-7|TRBV23-1|.
TGCGCCAGCAGTCAACCTAGTTTAGCGGTGAGCTCCTACGAGCAGTACTTC
CASSQPSLAVSSYEQYF
>.|TRBJ1-4|TRBV20-1|many
TGCAGTTCCCACCGGGGCGATAATGAAAAACTGTTTTTT
CSSHRGDNEKLFF
>.|TRBJ2-5|TRBV15|few
TGTGCCACCAGCAGTGTGTCGGAGGCCCAGTACTTC
CATSSVSEAQYF
>.|TRBJ1-5|TRBV7-9|.
TGTGCCAGCAGCGACACGGGACATAGCAATCAGCCCCAGCATTTT
CASSDTGHSNQPQHF
>TRBD1|TRBJ1-4|TRBV7-9|many
TGTGCCATCGGACAGGCGACTAATGAAAAACTGTTTTTT
CAIGQATNEKLFF
>.|TRBJ2-7|TRBV27|many
TGTGCCAGCAGTTTACGCGGAACCTACGAGCAGTACTTC
CASSLRGTYEQYF
>TRBD1|TRBJ1-2|TRBV5-1|many
TGCGCCAGCAGCCAGGACAGGTACTACACCTTC
CASSQDRYYTF
>.|TRBJ2-3|TRBV6-1|many
TGTGCCGACGATGGCTGGGGGACAGATACGCAGTATTTT
CADDGWGTDTQYF
>.|TRBJ1-2|TRBV4-2|.
TGTGCCAGCAGCCGCACCCCGGACAGCGAGTTCTATGGCTACACCTTC
CASSRTPDSEFYGYTF
>TRBD2|TRBJ2-5|TRBV7-3|.
TGTGCCATCAGCCCAGGGGCGGGGGGGCATCAAGAGACCCAGTACTTC
CAISPGAGGHQETQYF
>.|TRBJ1-1|TRBV6-5|few
TGTGCCAGCAGTTTTGCCTCGTCGGCCGGACGGTTCGAAGCTTTCTTT
CASSFASSAGRFEAFF
>.|TRBJ2-7|TRBV4-1|.
TGCGCCAGCAGCCAAGATTGGCTCGAGCAGTACTTC
CASSQDWLEQYF
>.|TRBJ1-6|TRBV7-9|many
TGTGCCAGCAGCTTAGAGGGGGACTCCTATAATTCACCCCTCCACTTT
CASSLEGDSYNSPLHF
>TRBD2|TRBJ2-1|TRBV27|many
TGTGCCAGCAGTTGGGGTAGCGGGAGGGGTCAGTTCTTC
CASSWGSGRGQFF
>.|TRBJ2-5|TRBV4-1|many
TGCGCCAGCAGCCAAGATGGGACACCCGGACAAGAGACCCAGTACTTC
CASSQDGTPGQETQYF
>TRBD2|TRBJ2-4|TRBV5-1|.
TGCGCCAGCAGTTCTAGCGGGAGTGGGTCCAAAAACATTCAGTACTTC
CASSSSGSGSKNIQYF
>TRBD2|TRBJ2-7|TRBV12-3/TRBV12-4|many
TGTGCCAGCAGGGGACTAGCGGGAGTCTACGAGCAGTACTTC
CASRGLAGVYEQYF
>.|TRBJ2-7|TRBV9|few
TGTGCCAGCAGCCCAGAGGTGGTCTACGAGCAGTACTTC
CASSPEVVYEQYF
>.|TRBJ2-7|TRBV12-3/TRBV12-4|.
TGTGCCAGCAGCCAATCTTTGGGGAGAGTGCAGTACTTC
CASSQSLGRVQYF
>.|TRBJ2-2|TRBV29-1|.
TGCAGCGTTCGGAGGACAGAGGACACCGGGGAGCTGTTTTTT
CSVRRTEDTGELFF
>.|TRBJ2-2|TRBV20-1|many
TGCAGTGCTAGAGATGGGGTCGGTAGTACGAACACCGGGGAGCTGTTTTTT
CSARDGVGSTNTGELFF
>.|TRBJ2-3|TRBV7-3|few
TGTGCCAGCAGTGATGGGAGGCAGGATACGCAGTATTTT
CASSDGRQDTQYF
>TRBD2|TRBJ2-3|TRBV29-1|.
TGCAGCGTTGAAGATCTTATACTAGCGGGGGGGCAAGATACGCAGTATTTT
CSVEDLILAGGQDTQYF
>.|TRBJ2-7|TRBV28|.
TGTGCCAGCAGTTTCAATCCGCGACTGTCGGGCTCCTACGAGCAGTACTTC
CASSFNPRLSGSYEQYF
>.|TRBJ1-3|TRBV5-5|many
TGTGCCAGCAGCTGGGACTCTGGAAACACCATATATTTT
CASSWDSGNTIYF
>.|TRBJ2-2|TRBV9|few
TGTGCCAGCAGCGGGGGGCCAGACACCGGGGAGCTGTTTTTT
CASSGGPDTGELFF
>TRBD1|TRBJ2-3|TRBV10-3|.
TGTGCCATCCGGACAGGGGAGTTGGATACGCAGTATTTT
CAIRTGELDTQYF
>.|TRBJ2-2|TRBV6-2/TRBV6-3|few
TGTGCCAGCAGTTACGGTCTAGGGTCCGGGGAGCTGTTTTTT
CASSYGLGSGELFF
>.|TRBJ2-7|TRBV7-9|.
TGTGCCAGCAGCTCCAGGGGGGTAGGGCGGACCTACGAGCAGTACTTC
CASSSRGVGRTYEQYF
>.|TRBJ2-1|TRBV15|many
TGTGCCACCAGCCCCAATAGGGCCTCCTACAATGAGCAGTTCTTC
CATSPNRASYNEQFF
>.|TRBJ2-1|TRBV7-9|.
TGTGCCAGCAGCTTCCAAAACGAGCAGTTCTTC
CASSFQNEQFF
>.|TRBJ1-3|TRBV12-3/TRBV12-4|many
TGTGCCAGCAGTTTAGGGGGAAACACCATATATTTT
CASSLGGNTIYF
>TRBD2|TRBJ2-3|TRBV7-3|few
TGTGCCAGCAGCTTAGCTAGCGGGGGCGGATATACGCAGTATTTT
CASSLASGGGYTQYF
>.|TRBJ1-6|TRBV28|few
TGTGCCAGCAGTTTAGACGCAGGGTCGGGGTTTTATTCACCCCTCCACTTT
CASSLDAGSGFYSPLHF
>.|TRBJ2-5|TRBV11-1|many
TGTGCCAGCAGCGTCGAAGAGACCCAGTACTTC
CASSVEETQYF
>.|TRBJ2-7|TRBV7-9|many
TGTGCCAGCAGCTCACTCTCCTACGAGCAGTACTTC
CASSSLSYEQYF
>.|TRBJ2-7|TRBV27|many
TGTGCCAGCAGTTTAGAGGTAGCTGGCTACGAGCAGTACTTC
CASSLEVAGYEQYF